The 29 T cell receptor beta chains below come from one sample, sequenced in a study of blood T cell repertoires in COVID-19. Data came from immunoSEQ multiplex PCR; TCRdb stores just in-frame clones and leaves some out. The data hold fewer than 150,000 clones, with 70% to 90% observed a single time. Sequenced input: peripheral blood. These TCRs come from a human donor in a cohort sampled during active COVID-19.

This rearrangement joins TRBV18 to TRBJ2-2, with 14 bases lining up with TRBD2. This CDR3 region has 16 residues. V shed 1 base and J 7 bases; nucleotides not matched to a gene: 2. Germline V lookup: CDR1 KGHSH, CDR2 LQKENI. The CDR3 DNA reads as TGTGCCAGCTCACCACGGACTAGCGGGGGGATCGGGGAGCTGTTTTTT. Its translation is CASSPRTSGGIGELFF.

The V and J genes are TRBV5-4 and TRBJ2-5, with 8 bases lining up with TRBD2. V dropped 4 bases and J dropped 5; count of bases not matched to a gene: 7. Per the germline V gene, CDR1 is SGHNT and CDR2 is YYREEE (reference sequence). The CDR3 contains 14 residues. In nucleotides, the CDR3 is TGTGCCAGCAGCACGGGACTAGAGGGGGAGACCCAGTACTTC. Its protein product is CASSTGLEGETQYF.

This clone was found once. The CDR3 reads CASSSVLGGGADNEQFF. DNA of the CDR3: TGTGCCAGCAGCTCTGTCCTCGGCGGGGGGGCGGACAATGAGCAGTTCTTC. The chain combines TRBV7-6 with TRBJ2-1; 9 bases are a match to TRBD2. The V and J ends lost 4 bases and 5 bases, in that order; junction bases with no gene match: 12. This CDR3 contains 17 residues. Germline V gene lookup returns CDR1 SGHVS and CDR2 FNYEAQ.

The V and J genes are TRBV19 and TRBJ2-1; 12 nucleotides match TRBD2. Germline loops: CDR1 LNHDA, CDR2 SQIVND (reference sequence). This CDR3 has 17 amino acids. The V segment lost 5 bases and the J segment 6 bases; nucleotides outside the gene matches: 11. Here the CDR3 DNA reads TGTGCCAGTAGTCCCTTAAGCCGGACTAGCGGGGTCAATGAGCAGTTCTTC. Amino acid sequence: CASSPLSRTSGVNEQFF.

The chain combines TRBV27 with TRBJ1-6, with D perhaps matching TRBD1 (5 bases). Trimming left V 2 bases short and J 10 bases short, with 15 bases between. The germline gives CDR1 MNHEY, CDR2 SMNVEV (reference sequence). The CDR3 consists of 15 residues. In DNA form, the CDR3 reads TGTGCCAGCAGTTTAATATCGGACACCATCTCACCCCTCCACTTT. It encodes CASSLISDTISPLHF.

The V call is TRBV3-1 (or the pseudogene TRBV3-2), the J call TRBJ2-5; 7 bases are a match to TRBD2. The length of the CDR3 is 14 residues. Germline lookup yields CDR1 LGHDT and CDR2 YNNKEL (reference sequence). V dropped 4 bases and J dropped 3; count of bases not matched to a gene: 5. The CDR3, as DNA: TGTGCCAGCAGCCCTCCGCTAGCGGAAGAGACCCAGTACTTC. It codes for CASSPPLAEETQYF.

Comment on this clone: This sample also contains other DNA sequences that code for the same CDR3. The chain carries TRBV20-1 and TRBJ1-1; D may be TRBD1 (5 bases). The CDR3 sequence is 11 residues long. CDR1 is DFQATT and CDR2 is SNEGSKA in the germline V gene (reference sequence). CDR3 in amino acids: CSVGQNTEAFF. For the CDR3, the DNA is TGCAGCGTCGGACAGAACACTGAAGCTTTCTTT.

V usage is TRBV19 and J usage is TRBJ1-1, with no clear D. Per germline, CDR1 LNHDA and CDR2 SQIVND (reference sequence). V shed 9 bases and J shed 10 bases, with 18 bases lying between them. CDR3 length equals 12 residues. The CDR3 DNA is TGTGCCAGCCCCCTTGTCGTCCGTCGAGCTTTCTTT. Its protein is CASPLVVRRAFF.

The J gene is TRBJ2-7, the V gene TRBV7-6; D is unclear. The V and J ends lost 1 base and 4 bases respectively, with 8 bases between them. Germline CDR1 and CDR2: SGHVS and FNYEAQ. The CDR3 runs 13 residues. CDR3 nucleotides: TGTGCCAGCAGCTTAGAGTCCGGTTACGAGCAGTACTTC. It codes for CASSLESGYEQYF.

The chain carries TRBV3-1 (or the pseudogene TRBV3-2) and TRBJ1-6, with 7 bases matching TRBD1. The CDR3 is made up of 14 amino acids. Losses at the gene ends were 3 bases for V and 7 bases for J; bases not matched to a gene: 3. Per germline, CDR1 LGHDT and CDR2 YNNKEL (reference sequence). CDR3 residues: CASSQGTDNSPLHF. In DNA form, the CDR3 reads TGTGCCAGCAGCCAGGGGACAGACAATTCACCCCTCCACTTT.

The chain combines TRBV3-1 (or the pseudogene TRBV3-2) with TRBJ2-7; 8 bases line up with TRBD1. The V gene's germline CDR1 is LGHDT and CDR2 YNNKEL (reference sequence). The CDR3 runs to 12 residues. J gave up 12 bases and V 1 base, and 5 bases lay outside the gene matches. The CDR3 spells CASSQGGQAGYF. CDR3 nucleotide sequence: TGTGCCAGCAGCCAAGGGGGACAGGCAGGGTACTTC.

J is TRBJ2-1 and V is TRBV11-2; TRBD2 is a possible D gene (5 bases). Trimming cost V 2 bases and J 0 bases, with 11 bases left between them. This CDR3 has 16 residues. The germline V gene has CDR1 SGHAT and CDR2 FQNNGV. The CDR3 DNA follows: TGTGCCAGCAGCTTATTAGCGTCGAGCTCCTACAATGAGCAGTTCTTC. Amino acids: CASSLLASSSYNEQFF. Full variable domain (missing parts from reference TRBV11-2 and TRBJ2-1): EAGVAQSPRYKIIEKRQSVAFWCNPISGHATLYWYQQILGQGPKLLIQFQNNGVVDDSQLPKDRFSAERLKGVDSTLKIQPAKLEDSAVYLCASSLLASSSYNEQFFGPGTRLTVL.

This clone came up many times. The gene calls are TRBV3-1 (or the pseudogene TRBV3-2) and TRBJ1-1; TRBD1 is a possible D gene (5 bases). The CDR3 covers 15 residues. Germline CDR1 is LGHDT and CDR2 is YNNKEL (reference sequence). Between the trimmed V and J ends, which lost 0 bases and 4 bases, there was a span of 12 bases. CDR3 loop: CASSQEEGTGTEAFF. DNA for the CDR3: TGTGCCAGCAGCCAAGAGGAGGGGACCGGCACTGAAGCTTTCTTT.

Only a few counts were recorded for this clone. V usage is TRBV6-5 and J usage is TRBJ1-1, with D tentatively TRBD1 (6 bases). Germline-derived CDR1 and CDR2 are MNHEY and SVGAGI. The V gene lost 7 bases and the J gene lost 5 bases, with 14 bases spanning the gap. The CDR3 is made up of 13 amino acids. CDR3 bases: TGTGCCAGCACCCAGGGAGGGGGAACTGAAGCTTTCTTT. Translating it yields CASTQGGGTEAFF.

The chain uses TRBV18 and TRBJ1-5, with 9 bases identical to TRBD1. The CDR3 has 14 residues. J lost 5 bases, V lost 2 bases, and 1 base had no gene match. Germline V gene sequence: CDR1 KGHSH, CDR2 LQKENI. CDR3 residues: CASSPGQGHQPQHF. The CDR3 DNA follows: TGTGCCAGCTCACCAGGACAGGGGCATCAGCCCCAGCATTTT. Together with reference TRBV18 and TRBJ1-5, the CDR3 gives the full variable domain: NAGVMQNPRHLVRRRGQEARLRCSPMKGHSHVYWYRQLPEEGLKFMVYLQKENIIDESGMPKERFSAEFPKEGPSILRIQQVVRGDSAAYFCASSPGQGHQPQHFGDGTRLSIL.

This chain uses TRBV18 with TRBJ2-7, with TRBD2 as a possible D gene (6 bases). CDR1 and CDR2 (germline): KGHSH, LQKENI. V lost 5 bases and J 3 bases, leaving 14 bases between the germline ends. The CDR3 runs to 14 residues. CDR3 residues: CASSRPEGNYEQYF. In DNA form, the CDR3 reads TGTGCCAGCTCAAGGCCGGAGGGGAACTACGAGCAGTACTTC.

This chain joins TRBV5-1 and TRBJ2-5; D ambiguous. Germline CDR1 reads SGHRS; CDR2 reads YFSETQ. The germline V and J ends were trimmed by 5 bases and 1 base, with 3 bases remaining between them. The CDR3 is made up of 11 amino acids. For the CDR3, the DNA is TGCGCCAGCAGTATCCAAGAGACCCAGTACTTC. It codes for CASSIQETQYF.

This rearrangement joins TRBV18 to TRBJ2-3, with 10 bases identical to TRBD2. The CDR3 loop spans 16 amino acids. Germline values: CDR1 KGHSH, CDR2 LQKENI. V lost 2 bases, J lost 1 base, and 3 bases stayed unmatched. The CDR3 DNA sequence: TGTGCCAGCTCACCAACGCTAGCGGGGGGCACAGATACGCAGTATTTT. This translates into CASSPTLAGGTDTQYF.

The gene calls are TRBV6-2 or TRBV6-3 and TRBJ2-3; the D is unclear. Germline V CDR1 and CDR2: MNHEY, SVGEGT. The CDR3 runs 15 residues. The V end lost 2 bases, the J end lost 2 bases, and 11 bases lay between the germline ends. CDR3 residues: CASSYLPADTDTQYF. The CDR3, as DNA: TGTGCCAGCAGTTACCTTCCTGCGGACACAGATACGCAGTATTTT.

Ten or more counts support this clone. The chain has TRBV4-1 and TRBJ1-6, with TRBD1 identical over 8 bases. The CDR3 length is 15 residues. Trimming at V came to 2 bases and at J to 10 bases, leaving 7 bases not matched to a gene. Germline loops: CDR1 MGHRA, CDR2 YSYEKL. CDR3 nucleotide sequence: TGCGCCAGCAGCCAATACGACAGGGGAGGCTCACCCCTCCACTTT. Translation gives CASSQYDRGGSPLHF.

The genes are TRBV7-2 and TRBJ2-3, with 8 bases aligning to TRBD2. Germline V gene lookup returns CDR1 SGHTA and CDR2 FQGNSA. The CDR3 contains 17 residues. V dropped 5 bases and J dropped 4; count of bases not matched to a gene: 14. In DNA, the CDR3 is TGTGCCAGCAGCCCTCAGGTGGGGCGGGGGGTTCCAGATACGCAGTATTTT. This encodes CASSPQVGRGVPDTQYF.

The J gene is TRBJ1-1, the V gene TRBV5-6, with D possibly matching TRBD1 (5 bases). The germline V gene has CDR1 SGHDT and CDR2 YYEEEE. V lost 0 bases, J lost 1 base, and 19 bases lay in between. There are 18 residues in the CDR3. The CDR3 here is CASSLARQGREWNTEAFF. The DNA of the CDR3 is TGTGCCAGCAGCTTGGCGCGTCAGGGAAGAGAATGGAACACTGAAGCTTTCTTT. The complete variable domain, with remaining parts taken from reference TRBV5-6 and TRBJ1-1, reads DAGVTQSPTHLIKTRGQQVTLRCSPKSGHDTVSWYQQALGQGPQFIFQYYEEEERQRGNFPDRFSGHQFPNYSSELNVNALLLGDSALYLCASSLARQGREWNTEAFFGQGTRLTVV.

The V and J genes are TRBV5-4 and TRBJ2-2, with TRBD1 identical over 10 bases. Trimming removed 0 bases from V and 5 bases from J; junction bases left unmatched: 4. CDR1 SGHNT and CDR2 YYREEE come from the germline V gene (reference sequence). The CDR3 length is 16 residues. CDR3: CASSLGPGQGTGELFF. Here the CDR3 DNA reads TGTGCCAGCAGCTTGGGACCGGGACAGGGGACCGGGGAGCTGTTTTTT.

The J gene is TRBJ2-1, the V gene TRBV5-4; tentative D call: TRBD1 (6 bases). Germline CDR1 is SGHNT and CDR2 is YYREEE (reference sequence). Trimming left V 0 bases short and J 1 base short, with 11 bases between. The CDR3 is 16 amino acids. The CDR3 sequence: CASSLEGGASYNEQFF. Written as DNA, the CDR3 is TGTGCCAGCAGCTTGGAAGGGGGAGCATCCTACAATGAGCAGTTCTTC.

CDR3 amino acids: CASSLVGGGSNEKLFF. The CDR3 DNA follows: TGTGCCAGCAGCTTGGTTGGGGGCGGGTCTAATGAAAAACTGTTTTTT. The chain uses TRBV5-4 and TRBJ1-4, with D possibly being TRBD1 (6 bases). CDR3 length: 16 amino acids. The V gene lost 0 bases and the J gene lost 3 bases, with 12 bases spanning the gap. Looked up from germline, CDR1 is SGHNT and CDR2 is YYREEE (reference sequence).

This sequence joins TRBV7-9 and TRBJ1-4; TRBD1 agrees at 11 bases. The CDR3 consists of 16 residues. V trimming: 3 bases; J trimming: 13 bases; junction bases outside the gene matches: 13. Per germline, CDR1 SEHNR and CDR2 FQNEAQ (reference sequence). CDR3 bases: TGTGCCAGCAGCTTGGCCCGGACAGGGGGCGAGGAATCACTGTTTTTT. Amino acid sequence: CASSLARTGGEESLFF.

The V gene is TRBV6-1, the J gene TRBJ2-7, with a weak D call TRBD2 (5 bases). The CDR3 is 13 residues long. Per germline, CDR1 MNHNS and CDR2 SASEGT. The ends were cut back, 3 bases at V and 7 bases at J, with 13 bases in the middle. Here the CDR3 reads CASSETLRGEQYF. The CDR3 DNA follows: TGTGCCAGCAGTGAGACCCTTCGGGGTGAGCAGTACTTC.

The chain joins TRBV20-1 to TRBJ1-1; D is uncertain. Germline V gene sequence: CDR1 DFQATT, CDR2 SNEGSKA (reference sequence). The germline V and J ends were trimmed by 4 bases and 3 bases, with 15 bases remaining between them. This CDR3 comprises 14 residues. The CDR3, as DNA: TGCAGTGCTACTGAGTTGCGAGGTTACACTGAAGCTTTCTTT. Translation: CSATELRGYTEAFF.

The chain employs TRBV19 and TRBJ1-6; D gene uncertain. V was pared by 7 bases and J by 7 bases, with 14 bases between. The CDR3 runs to 14 residues. Germline CDR1 is LNHDA and CDR2 is SQIVND (reference sequence). In DNA form, the CDR3 reads TGTGCCAGTACCAGGACGGGAATCAATTCACCCCTCCACTTT. The encoded protein is CASTRTGINSPLHF.